This T cell receptor beta chain was sequenced in a study of CD8+CD57+ T cells in acquired aplastic anemia. Study in general: CD4+ and CD8+ cells, once sorted, gave DNA averaging around 3.2 ug. As sequenced from healthy donors, CD4+ cells averaged roughly 10 million reads. Study-wide findings and caveats: Patients and controls had CD8+ Simpson's diversity values that were not significantly distinct. Common to patients and controls were 25 to 30 CD8+ CDR3 sequences.

This clonotype was picked up many times. What it binds is not known. The CDR3 has 15 residues. V gave up 5 bases and J gave up 12 bases, with 23 bases separating them. Germline V CDR1 and CDR2: WNHNN, SYGVQD (reference sequence). Genomic DNA acted as the template from which TCR beta VDJ combination and CDR3 sequence profiling were carried out. TCRdb used MiXCR to reprocess the reads, holding one entry per CDR3 protein. The repertoire holds 100,000 to 130,000 distinct CDR3 sequences, roughly 50% seen once, with about 32% in the top ten. This chain connects TRBV10-1 to TRBJ1-5, with D uncertain. This clonotype originated in a human donor in good health, serving as a control. Sample: sorted CD4+, CD8+, or CD8+CD57+ T cells (not recorded which) from PBMCs. The CDR3 DNA sequence: TGCGCCAGCAGTTTGATGAGACGGAGCTGTCATAACCAGCATTTT. This sequence encodes CASSLMRRSCHNQHF.